The entry below describes one T cell receptor (beta chain). No antigen is known for it. The data stem from a study of shared clonotypes between healthy human individuals. As for the study in general: Plates per donor: three CD4 naive, three CD4 memory, two CD8 naive, one CD8 memory.

All donors qualified as healthy HIV-negative adults and had experienced no recent acute infections or vaccinations. Measured with immunoSEQ multiplex PCR; TCRdb has only the in-frame clones, and not every one. The sample shows roughly 1,600,000 clones, 98% of them seen only once. Study-wide findings and caveats: Rarefaction showed that sequencing of sorted subsets was incomplete (despite large depth). Several donors held around 5% of naive CD4 clonotypes in common.

The V gene lost 4 bases and the J gene lost 2 bases, with 18 bases spanning the gap. Germline lookup yields CDR1 SGHDT and CDR2 YYEEEE. The CDR3 covers 16 residues. The chain joins TRBV5-6 to TRBJ2-5; D may be TRBD1 or TRBD2 (5 bases each). This clonotype was obtained from a man aged 25-45 years in good health. Input material: naive CD4+ T cells sorted from blood. The subset is: CD45RA+ positively selected. The CDR3 here is CASSGATGRKQETQYF. In nucleotides, the CDR3 is TGTGCCAGCAGCGGGGCGACGGGAAGGAAACAAGAGACCCAGTACTTC.